The rows below give T cell receptor beta chains drawn from one sample of a study of blood T cell repertoires in COVID-19. Produced via immunoSEQ multiplex PCR; TCRdb's table is partial and in-frame only. The sample lists about 31,000 clones, roughly nine tenths occurring once. The source material was peripheral blood. The receptors were sampled from a human donor in a cohort sampled during active COVID-19. Each CDR3 is given with its conserved first and last residue. D genes are given only for firm matches.

TRBJ1-2	TRBV28	NA	CASSPPGGGYTF
TRBJ2-1	TRBV5-6	NA	CASRPGQFYNEQFF
TRBJ1-4	TRBV10-3	NA	CAIRDGLNRNEKLFF
TRBJ1-1	TRBV27	TRBD1	CASSFRDRGSEAFF
TRBJ1-2	TRBV19	NA	CASSNPSYGPGYTF
TRBJ2-5	TRBV5-1	NA	CASSTRLRGAQETQYF
TRBJ2-3	TRBV5-1	TRBD2	CASSLIGTSARRTDTQYF
TRBJ1-2	TRBV7-2	TRBD1	CASSSDRGDYGYTF
TRBJ2-5	TRBV20-1	NA	CSATLTATQYF
TRBJ1-1	TRBV5-1	TRBD1	CASSLGQGGTTEAFF
TRBJ2-5	TRBV24-1	NA	CATSAEETQYF
TRBJ1-6	TRBV2	NA	CASSEGGTANSPLHF
TRBJ2-2	TRBV9	NA	CASMRDVYTGELFF
TRBJ2-1	TRBV7-7	TRBD2	CASSLTAGGTYNEQFF
TRBJ2-3	TRBV9	NA	CASSLPGSRGPDTQYF
TRBJ1-2	TRBV5-6	NA	CASSLGTVFYTF
TRBJ2-3	TRBV9	NA	CASTSTDTQYF
TRBJ2-2	TRBV24-1	NA	CATSGGRREYTGELFF
TRBJ2-3	TRBV4-1	TRBD2	CASSPDGTSGGSTDTQYF
TRBJ2-1	TRBV7-2	NA	CASSRRGSYNEQFF
TRBJ1-1	TRBV7-2	NA	CASSLGGGNTEAFF
TRBJ1-2	TRBV29-1	NA	CSVEDFWTPDNYGYTF
TRBJ2-3	TRBV6-4	NA	CASIWGDPDTQYF
TRBJ1-2	TRBV6-5	NA	CASVITVGYGYTF
TRBJ2-1	TRBV6-1	NA	CASSELYNEQFF
TRBJ2-5	TRBV29-1	TRBD2	CSVQGLAGGSYQETQYF
TRBJ2-1	TRBV3-1/TRBV3-2	NA	CASSQNRGGGLYNEQFF
TRBJ1-6	TRBV7-9	TRBD1	CASSLQGALTNSPLHF
TRBJ1-1	TRBV11-3	NA	CASSLYGGTSFEAFF
TRBJ2-2	TRBV10-1	NA	CASSESPTVGLGGTGELFF
TRBJ1-1	TRBV6-5	NA	CASSRGQHTEAFF
TRBJ1-1	TRBV11-1	TRBD1	CASSPRQGPNTEAFF
TRBJ1-1	TRBV18	TRBD1	CASSLQGMVEEAFF
TRBJ2-1	TRBV4-2	NA	CASSQAGGTYNEQFF
TRBJ2-5	TRBV29-1	NA	CSVSGPGEFGGHF
TRBJ2-1	TRBV5-8	NA	CASSPNFNEQFF
TRBJ1-2	TRBV6-1	TRBD1	CASSEATGNYGYTF
TRBJ1-2	TRBV9	TRBD1	CASSEGQNYGYTF
TRBJ1-1	TRBV7-6	TRBD1	CASSLAGGDRVIPSNTEAFF
TRBJ1-1	TRBV29-1	NA	CSVGGGVPEAFF
TRBJ2-3	TRBV9	TRBD2	CASSVAGLAGVTDTQYF
TRBJ1-5	TRBV10-3	TRBD1	CAIRPTGIRDQPQHF
TRBJ1-6	TRBV7-9	TRBD1	CASSLATGYNSPLHF
TRBJ2-5	TRBV5-1	TRBD2	CASSLTPGEGETQYF
TRBJ1-2	TRBV6-4	NA	CASSDVEGYTF
TRBJ1-5	TRBV6-5	NA	CASSPHGGSNQPQHF
TRBJ2-1	TRBV5-4	TRBD2	CASSTLLAGIYNEQFF
TRBJ2-1	TRBV4-1	NA	CASSGQYNEQFF